A single sample gave rise to the 27 T cell receptor beta chains below, sequenced in a study of cytomegalovirus exposure and HLA in healthy donors. The PCR used 60 Vbeta and 13 Jbeta primers. Method: immunoSEQ multiplex PCR; TCRdb's copy keeps in-frame clones and lacks some. The data show roughly 88,000 clones, more than 75% seen once. The sample consisted of PBMCs. These receptors originate from a man aged 25-45 years in good health and CMV-seropositive.

This clone appeared once. V usage is TRBV11-2 and J usage is TRBJ1-6; maybe TRBD1 (5 bases). This CDR3 is built from 15 residues. The V and J ends lost 3 bases and 5 bases respectively, with 11 bases between them. CDR1 SGHAT and CDR2 FQNNGV come from the germline V gene. DNA for the CDR3: TGTGCCAGCAGCTTCAACAGGCCAAATAATTCACCCCTCCACTTT. Its translation is CASSFNRPNNSPLHF.

This clone was recorded a few times. This chain links TRBV7-2 with TRBJ2-6; D is possibly TRBD1 (6 bases). Trimming removed 6 bases at V and 2 bases at J, with 11 bases between. Germline values: CDR1 SGHTA, CDR2 FQGNSA. CDR3 size: 15 residues. CDR3: CASRTKGAGANVLTF. The CDR3 DNA is TGTGCCAGCAGAACGAAGGGGGCTGGGGCCAACGTCCTGACTTTC.

The rearrangement links TRBV19 to TRBJ2-1; TRBD2 matches 11 bases. The CDR3 runs to 15 residues. Trimming removed 7 bases from V and 5 bases from J; junction bases left unmatched: 7. Germline V CDR1 and CDR2: LNHDA, SQIVND (reference sequence). DNA of the CDR3: TGTGCCAGTACCCACGGTAGCGGGAGGGACAATGAGCAGTTCTTC. Protein sequence: CASTHGSGRDNEQFF.

The rearrangement uses TRBV27 and TRBJ1-1; 7 nucleotides agree with TRBD1. V lost 5 bases to trimming and J lost 9 bases; unmatched junction nucleotides: 18. CDR3 length: 16 amino acids. Germline assignment: CDR1 MNHEY and CDR2 SMNVEV (reference sequence). The CDR3 protein is CASSPQDRLLHRQAFF. CDR3 DNA sequence: TGTGCCAGCAGTCCTCAGGACAGGTTATTACATCGGCAAGCTTTCTTT.

The CDR3 loop is CASSLGTGLDTQYF. The CDR3 coding sequence is TGCGCCAGCAGCTTGGGTACAGGGCTGGATACGCAGTATTTT. This chain links TRBV5-1 with TRBJ2-3; D is perhaps TRBD1 (6 bases). Trimming pared 0 bases from V and 6 bases from J, leaving 11 bases between. This CDR3 is built from 14 residues. Germline CDR1 and CDR2: SGHRS and YFSETQ. The full variable domain, rest sourced from reference TRBV5-1 and TRBJ2-3, is KAGVTQTPRYLIKTRGQQVTLSCSPISGHRSVSWYQQTPGQGLQFLFEYFSETQRNKGNFPGRFSGRQFSNSRSEMNVSTLELGDSALYLCASSLGTGLDTQYFGPGTRLTVL.

This rearrangement joins TRBV30 to TRBJ2-1; D might be TRBD2 (6 bases). The V and J ends lost 2 bases and 9 bases respectively, with 8 bases between them. The CDR3 sequence is 11 residues long. Germline values: CDR1 GTSNPN, CDR2 SVGIG (reference sequence). CDR3: CAWSPGGEQFF. The CDR3, as DNA: TGTGCCTGGAGTCCCGGGGGTGAGCAGTTCTTC.

The chain couples TRBV2 to TRBJ1-1, with D possibly being TRBD1 (5 bases). V lost 8 bases to trimming and J lost 1 base, with 14 bases between them. This CDR3 has 14 residues. Per germline, CDR1 SNHLY and CDR2 FYNNEI. CDR3 amino acids: CASHGTHENTEAFF. DNA of the CDR3: TGTGCCAGCCACGGGACTCATGAGAACACTGAAGCTTTCTTT.

The chain links TRBV19 to TRBJ2-1, with TRBD1 matching over 8 bases. J gave up 2 bases and V 4 bases, and 4 bases lay outside the gene matches. The CDR3 is made up of 15 amino acids. Germline V lookup: CDR1 LNHDA, CDR2 SQIVND (reference sequence). In nucleotides, the CDR3 is TGTGCCAGTAGTAGAGGGGACAGGCCCTACAATGAGCAGTTCTTC. Translating it yields CASSRGDRPYNEQFF.

The chain couples TRBV28 to TRBJ1-1; TRBD1 matches at 7 bases. The germline V gene encodes CDR1 MDHEN and CDR2 SYDVKM. The length of the CDR3 is 15 residues. The V and J ends lost 4 bases and 4 bases, in that order; junction bases with no gene match: 9. CDR3 protein: CASSSPTGVITEAFF. CDR3 DNA sequence: TGTGCCAGCAGTTCCCCCACAGGGGTTATCACTGAAGCTTTCTTT.

There are a few counts of this clone. The V gene is TRBV27, the J gene TRBJ1-1; 8 nucleotides match TRBD1. The CDR3 contains 14 residues. V shed 7 bases and J 10 bases; nucleotides not matched to a gene: 14. Germline lookup yields CDR1 MNHEY and CDR2 SMNVEV (reference sequence). DNA of the CDR3: TGTGCCAGCATCTCTCTGGACAGGGCTGAAGGAGCTTTCTTT. It specifies CASISLDRAEGAFF.

This rearrangement joins TRBV19 to TRBJ2-7; 7 bases are shared with TRBD1. The germline V gene has CDR1 LNHDA and CDR2 SQIVND (reference sequence). With 9 bases clipped from V and 6 bases from J, the junction kept 5 bases outside the gene matches. The CDR3 sequence is 11 residues long. The CDR3 here is CASPHRGEQYF. CDR3 nucleotides: TGTGCCAGCCCGCACAGGGGCGAGCAGTACTTC.

This CDR3 reads CASSRYRGRPDTQYF. As DNA, the CDR3 is TGTGCCAGCAGTCGTTACAGGGGACGCCCGGATACGCAGTATTTT. This chain links TRBV27 with TRBJ2-3; TRBD1 matches at 7 bases. The CDR3 is 15 amino acids. V was pared by 5 bases and J by 6 bases, with 11 bases of the junction left unmatched. Germline CDR1 and CDR2: MNHEY and SMNVEV (reference sequence).

The gene calls are TRBV5-6 and TRBJ2-4; 15 positions match TRBD2. There are 17 residues in the CDR3. CDR1 is SGHDT, CDR2 YYEEEE, per germline. Trimming took 3 bases from V and 5 from J; bases not matched to a gene: 6. The chain's CDR3 is CASSSRTSGGAQNIQYF. The CDR3 nucleotides read TGTGCCAGCAGCTCCCGGACTAGCGGGGGGGCCCAAAACATTCAGTACTTC.

A single count supports this clone. The CDR3 here is CASSVGARGEQYV. The DNA for the CDR3 is TGTGCCAGCAGCGTTGGGGCTAGGGGCGAGCAGTACGTC. V is TRBV5-4 and J is TRBJ2-7; D might be TRBD1 (5 bases). V lost 4 bases, J lost 6 bases, and 14 bases lay in between. The CDR3 consists of 13 residues. Germline CDR1 reads SGHNT; CDR2 reads YYREEE (reference sequence).

This chain links TRBV4-3 with TRBJ2-5, with D hard to call. The J call may be incorrect, as the DNA end agrees better with TRBJ2-7. This CDR3 region has 13 residues. The V gene's germline CDR1 is LGHNA and CDR2 YSLEER. CDR3 nucleotide sequence: TGCGCCAGCAGCCAAGGCGCTTCCTACGAGCAGTACTTC. Amino acids: CASSQGASYEQYF.

The chain recombines TRBV9 with TRBJ1-1, with D unresolved. This CDR3 comprises 13 residues. Germline V gene data show CDR1 as SGDLS and CDR2 as YYNGEE. V was shortened by 4 bases and J by 3 bases, with 10 bases between the two germline ends. CDR3 amino acids: CASSPRSDTEAFF. The CDR3 nucleotides read TGTGCCAGCAGCCCTCGAAGCGACACTGAAGCTTTCTTT.

The chain is built from TRBV4-1 and TRBJ2-4; 7 nucleotides line up with TRBD2. V dropped 1 base and J dropped 6; count of bases not matched to a gene: 6. CDR1 is MGHRA, CDR2 YSYEKL, per germline. The CDR3 has 15 residues. The CDR3 region has the DNA TGCGCCAGCAGCCAAGCAGCCGGCGGGGGAAACATTCAGTACTTC. Its protein product is CASSQAAGGGNIQYF.

The chain carries TRBV6-4 and TRBJ2-1, with 7 bases lining up with TRBD2. The CDR3 runs to 16 residues. The V and J ends lost 6 bases and 7 bases, in that order; junction bases with no gene match: 15. The germline V gene has CDR1 MRHNA and CDR2 SNTAGT. CDR3 nucleotides: TGTGCCAGCAGCCGTTCTGCGGGGGTCACCGGGAATGAGCAGTTCTTC. Translated, it gives CASSRSAGVTGNEQFF.

V gene TRBV6-4 combines with J gene TRBJ2-1; D is perhaps TRBD1 (6 bases). The CDR3 loop spans 15 amino acids. Trimming cost V 6 bases and J 8 bases, with 20 bases left between them. Germline loops: CDR1 MRHNA, CDR2 SNTAGT. The CDR3 bases are TGTGCCAGCAGCCCAGGACAGCTAACCCGATATGAGCAGTTCTTC. This translates into CASSPGQLTRYEQFF.

This sequence joins TRBV6-1 and TRBJ1-4, with D perhaps TRBD1 (6 bases). Trimming stripped 3 bases from V and 8 bases from J, with 16 bases between. The CDR3 has 15 amino acids. Germline V gene data show CDR1 as MNHNS and CDR2 as SASEGT. The chain's CDR3 is CASSESTGRREKLFF. CDR3 in DNA: TGTGCCAGCAGTGAGTCGACAGGAAGAAGAGAAAAACTGTTTTTT.

The chain joins TRBV29-1 to TRBJ1-5, with D possibly TRBD1 on 5 matching bases. V lost 7 bases and J 4 bases, leaving 11 bases between the germline ends. The germline CDR1 and CDR2 sequences are SQVTM and ANQGSEA. This CDR3 contains 12 residues. CDR3 in amino acids: CSAGDGNQPQHF. The CDR3 DNA reads TGCAGCGCGGGGGACGGGAATCAGCCCCAGCATTTT.

The rearrangement links TRBV28 to TRBJ1-2; the D gene is possibly TRBD1 (6 bases). There are 16 residues in the CDR3. Germline V gene lookup returns CDR1 MDHEN and CDR2 SYDVKM. V was shortened by 6 bases and J by 4 bases, with 21 bases between the two germline ends. CDR3 region: CASRVLGGAELYGYTF. The CDR3 DNA reads as TGTGCCAGCAGAGTTTTGGGGGGGGCTGAGCTCTATGGCTACACCTTC.

V gene TRBV19 combines with J gene TRBJ1-5, with D maybe TRBD1 (5 bases). Trimming pared 8 bases from V and 4 bases from J, leaving 12 bases between. CDR3 length: 13 amino acids. The V gene's germline CDR1 is LNHDA and CDR2 SQIVND (reference sequence). CDR3 loop: CASSNRINQPQHF. The CDR3 DNA reads TGTGCCAGTTCCAACAGGATAAATCAGCCCCAGCATTTT.

The chain joins TRBV6-1 to TRBJ2-7; TRBD1 matches at 8 bases. The V and J ends lost 8 bases and 3 bases, in that order; junction bases with no gene match: 6. The length of the CDR3 is 13 residues. In germline, CDR1 is MNHNS, CDR2 SASEGT. The CDR3 DNA reads as TGTGCCAGCCTGGACAGGGTCTTCTACGAGCAGTACGTC. Amino acid sequence: CASLDRVFYEQYV.

The chain carries TRBV5-1 and TRBJ1-5, with a tentative D call TRBD1 (6 bases). This CDR3 region has 15 residues. Looked up from germline, CDR1 is SGHRS and CDR2 is YFSETQ. The V end was cut by 2 bases, the J end by 2 bases, with 11 bases between. The CDR3 DNA sequence: TGCGCCAGCAGCTTCAGGGGTGAGGGCAATCAGCCCCAGCATTTT. Residues: CASSFRGEGNQPQHF.

The chain uses TRBV18 and TRBJ2-7, with D unclear. Between the trimmed V and J ends, which lost 4 bases and 3 bases, there was a span of 10 bases. Per the germline V gene, CDR1 is KGHSH and CDR2 is LQKENI. This CDR3 spans 13 amino acids. The CDR3 protein is CASSLQVGYEQYF. CDR3 sequence (DNA): TGTGCCAGCTCACTCCAGGTAGGCTACGAGCAGTACTTC.

The chain couples TRBV5-4 to TRBJ2-1; 8 bases fit TRBD2. CDR1 SGHNT and CDR2 YYREEE come from the germline V gene (reference sequence). Trimming took 4 bases from V and 10 from J; bases not matched to a gene: 13. This CDR3 is 15 amino acids long. CDR3 protein: CASSLQRESQEEQFF. CDR3 sequence (DNA): TGTGCCAGCAGCCTCCAGCGGGAGAGCCAGGAGGAGCAGTTCTTC.